These 14 T cell receptor beta chains were all obtained from the same sample, sequenced in a study of cytomegalovirus exposure and HLA in healthy donors. Amplification used 60 Vbeta primers and 13 Jbeta primers. Repertoires were generated with immunoSEQ multiplex PCR, while TCRdb's copy carries only in-frame clones and drops some. This table holds 100,000 to 150,000 clones, roughly 81% found once. The sample was PBMCs. Receptors originate from a woman aged 25 to 45 in good health and CMV-seronegative.

For this clone: One junction end disagrees with the germline gene, perhaps due to a read error. The chain joins TRBV7-9 to TRBJ1-4, with 9 bases identical to TRBD1. This CDR3 contains 17 residues. Germline V gives CDR1 SEHNR, CDR2 FQNEAQ (reference sequence). The chain's CDR3 is CSSRLGTGSRENEKLFF. CDR3 DNA sequence: TGTTCCAGCCGACTAGGGACAGGGAGTCGGGAAAATGAAAAACTGTTTTTT.

The V gene is TRBV4-1, the J gene TRBJ1-4; 7 nucleotides align to TRBD1. V lost 1 base to trimming and J lost 6 bases; unmatched junction nucleotides: 5. Germline values: CDR1 MGHRA, CDR2 YSYEKL. The CDR3 has 15 amino acids. The CDR3 coding sequence is TGCGCCAGCAGCCAAGGAGGGGACAGCTATGAAAAACTGTTTTTT. Residues: CASSQGGDSYEKLFF.

This clone was observed a single time. This chain joins TRBV5-1 and TRBJ1-2; 7 nucleotides line up with TRBD1. The CDR3 loop spans 14 amino acids. V shed 4 bases and J 2 bases; nucleotides not matched to a gene: 5. CDR1 and CDR2 from the germline V gene are SGHRS and YFSETQ. The CDR3 coding sequence is TGCGCCAGCAGCCCCCGGGACAGCAACTATGGCTACACCTTC. It codes for CASSPRDSNYGYTF.

V and J are TRBV21-1 and TRBJ1-1; no check of the table's D call, TRBD1, against the DNA was made. TRBV21-1 is noted as a pseudogene. This CDR3 has 19 residues. CDR3: CASSAQPSEFVQGGDEAFF. The CDR3 DNA is TGTGCCAGCAGCGCCCAACCCTCGGAATTTGTACAGGGTGGTGATGAAGCTTTCTTT.

A few counts support this clone. This chain links TRBV7-9 with TRBJ1-3; D not resolved. CDR1 is SEHNR and CDR2 is FQNEAQ in the germline V gene (reference sequence). Trimming took off 2 bases at V and 0 bases at J, with 5 bases between the two ends. The CDR3 is made up of 14 amino acids. CDR3 in amino acids: CASSLTVSGNTIYF. DNA for the CDR3: TGTGCCAGCAGCTTAACGGTCTCTGGAAACACCATATATTTT.

This chain uses TRBV5-1 with TRBJ2-5, with 11 bases identical to TRBD2. CDR1 SGHRS and CDR2 YFSETQ come from the germline V gene. The CDR3 totals 15 residues. V dropped 5 bases and J dropped 2; count of bases not matched to a gene: 5. This CDR3 is CASSLAGGTQETQYF. CDR3 in DNA: TGCGCCAGCAGTTTAGCGGGGGGGACACAAGAGACCCAGTACTTC.

This rearrangement joins TRBV7-2 to TRBJ2-7, with 7 bases that match TRBD2. The germline V gene encodes CDR1 SGHTA and CDR2 FQGNSA. Germline trimming cut 5 bases from V and 0 bases from J; bases unmatched to any gene: 10. The length of the CDR3 is 16 residues. CDR3 amino acids: CASSPGRLADSYEQYF. Written as DNA, the CDR3 is TGTGCCAGCAGCCCGGGGCGACTAGCTGACTCCTACGAGCAGTACTTC.

A word on this clone: Other DNA sequences in this specimen translate into the identical CDR3. The chain employs TRBV18 and TRBJ2-3; weak D call: TRBD2 (6 bases). V lost 5 bases and J lost 3, with 9 bases in between. The length of the CDR3 is 13 residues. Germline assignment: CDR1 KGHSH and CDR2 LQKENI. Here the CDR3 reads CASSNGGTDTQYF. For the CDR3, the DNA is TGTGCCAGCTCAAACGGGGGAACAGATACGCAGTATTTT.

In regard to this clone: A read error may produce the germline difference seen at one junction end. V is TRBV6-5 and J is TRBJ2-6, with D possibly being TRBD1 (5 bases). CDR3 length: 15 residues. Germline V gene lookup returns CDR1 MNHEY and CDR2 SVGAGI. This CDR3 reads CASSYDSAGANGLTF. The CDR3 nucleotides read TGTGCCAGCAGTTACGACAGTGCTGGGGCCAACGGCCTGACTTTC.

The rearrangement joins TRBV7-3 to TRBJ1-1; D is undetermined. The CDR3 contains 17 residues. Trimming shortened V by 1 base and J by 2 bases, and 17 bases separated the two germline ends. Germline V CDR1 and CDR2: SGHTA, FQGTGA. CDR3 loop: CASSLSSTIRVNTEAFF. The CDR3 bases are TGTGCCAGCAGCTTAAGCTCTACCATACGGGTCAACACTGAAGCTTTCTTT.

This chain links TRBV19 with TRBJ1-1, with D possibly being TRBD1 (6 bases). This CDR3 comprises 16 residues. The germline V gene has CDR1 LNHDA and CDR2 SQIVND (reference sequence). V gave up 3 bases and J gave up 2 bases, with 16 bases separating them. In DNA, the CDR3 is TGTGCCAGTAGTATTAATTCGGCAGGGGAAAACACTGAAGCTTTCTTT. As protein: CASSINSAGENTEAFF.

The V call is TRBV27, the J call TRBJ2-7; tentative D call: TRBD2 (7 bases). V shed 3 bases and J shed 7 bases, with 13 bases lying between them. Germline V CDR1 and CDR2: MNHEY, SMNVEV (reference sequence). This CDR3 comprises 13 residues. The CDR3 region has the DNA TGTGCCAGCAGTTTTGGGGGGGCCGGGGAGCAGTACTTC. Encoded protein: CASSFGGAGEQYF.

The chain uses TRBV5-6 and TRBJ2-1, with 9 bases lining up with TRBD1. V dropped 4 bases and J dropped 4; count of bases not matched to a gene: 6. The CDR3 has 15 residues. Germline CDR1 SGHDT, CDR2 YYEEEE. The CDR3 sequence: CASSMDRGRYNEQFF. The CDR3 DNA is TGTGCCAGCAGCATGGACAGGGGCCGTTACAATGAGCAGTTCTTC.

This clone has a single count. No DNA is shown, since the ends of the CDR3 on it are uncertain; the CDR3 is the one TCRdb lists. This chain joins TRBV6-5 and TRBJ1-2; TRBD1 is the table's D call, not checked against the DNA. The germline gives CDR1 MNHEY, CDR2 SVGAGI. 16 amino acids form the CDR3, both terminal residues included. The CDR3 spells CASSSSGTGGWYGYTF.